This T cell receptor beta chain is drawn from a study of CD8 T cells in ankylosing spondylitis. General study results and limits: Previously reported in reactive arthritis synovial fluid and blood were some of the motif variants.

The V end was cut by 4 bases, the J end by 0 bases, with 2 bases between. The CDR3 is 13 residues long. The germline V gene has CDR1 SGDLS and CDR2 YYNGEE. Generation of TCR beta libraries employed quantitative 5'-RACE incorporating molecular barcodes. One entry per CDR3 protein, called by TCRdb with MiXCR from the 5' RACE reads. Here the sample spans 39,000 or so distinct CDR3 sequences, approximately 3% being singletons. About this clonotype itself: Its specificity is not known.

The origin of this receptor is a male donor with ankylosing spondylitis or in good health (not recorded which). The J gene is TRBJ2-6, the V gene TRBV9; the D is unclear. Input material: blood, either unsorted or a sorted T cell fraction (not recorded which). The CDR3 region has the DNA TGTGCCAGCAGCCGCTCTGGGGCCAACGTCCTGACTTTC. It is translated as CASSRSGANVLTF. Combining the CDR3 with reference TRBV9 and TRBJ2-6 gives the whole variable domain DSGVTQTPKHLITATGQRVTLRCSPRSGDLSVYWYQQSLDQGLQFLIQYYNGEERAKGNILERFSAQQFPDLHSELNLSSLELGDSALYFCASSRSGANVLTFGAGSRLTVL.